Here is one TCR beta chain with its context. The data stem from a study of blood T cell repertoires in COVID-19. The wider study: In each case, the material was cDNA or gDNA derived from T cells, B-cell-depleted T cells, or PBMCs.

Method: immunoSEQ multiplex PCR; TCRdb's copy keeps in-frame clones and lacks some. The sample has some 200,000 clones; about 81% are singletons. Two negative PCRs, clearance, or symptom resolution were required of recovered Cohort 3 donors. This sequence was found in a man in his forties or fifties who had recovered from COVID-19. Sequences were obtained from PBMCs or T cells enriched from blood (not recorded which).

The CDR3 region is CAGKNFTRCETQYF. Written as DNA, the CDR3 is TGTGCCGGTAAGAATTTTACTCGTTGTGAGACCCAGTACTTC. The chain links TRBV21-1 to TRBJ2-5; the table names TRBD2, a call not compared with the DNA. TRBV21-1 corresponds to a pseudogene. This CDR3 contains 14 residues.